The 21 T cell receptor beta chains given below trace back to one sample, sequenced in a study of cytomegalovirus exposure and HLA in healthy donors. PCR primers comprised 60 Vbeta and 13 Jbeta primers. Only in-frame clones appear in the TCRdb table, and some are missing; sequencing was by immunoSEQ multiplex PCR. The table lists some 200,000 clones, 9.5% of them singletons, with less than 1.5% in the top ten. Sequenced input: PBMCs. The source is a woman in her 30s in good health and CMV-seropositive.

This chain links TRBV7-6 with TRBJ1-2; D ambiguous. The CDR3 consists of 13 residues. Deletions cut 5 bases from V and 8 bases from J, with 15 bases between. Germline loops: CDR1 SGHVS, CDR2 FNYEAQ. The CDR3 nucleotides read TGTGCCAGCAGCCGTGGGCGGGAGGGAGGCTACACCTTC. Its protein is CASSRGREGGYTF.

The chain links TRBV29-1 to TRBJ2-1; TRBD1 matches at 7 bases. CDR3 size: 16 residues. V lost 5 bases, J lost 4 bases, and 14 bases stayed unmatched. In germline, CDR1 is SQVTM, CDR2 ANQGSEA. This chain's CDR3 is CSVLRQGRETYNEQFF. The CDR3 region has the DNA TGCAGCGTTCTAAGACAGGGTCGCGAGACTTACAATGAGCAGTTCTTC.

The V call is TRBV7-9, the J call TRBJ2-5, with TRBD1 identical over 7 bases. The germline gives CDR1 SEHNR, CDR2 FQNEAQ (reference sequence). The CDR3 has 15 amino acids. V was pared by 4 bases and J by 4 bases, with 9 bases of the junction left unmatched. The CDR3 loop is CASSSYRGTRETQYF. The CDR3 bases are TGTGCCAGCAGCTCCTACAGGGGAACTAGAGAGACCCAGTACTTC.

This clone has more than one count but fewer than ten. V is TRBV27 and J is TRBJ1-1; D is possibly TRBD1 (5 bases). Trimming removed 8 bases from V and 0 bases from J, with 16 bases in between. Per germline, CDR1 MNHEY and CDR2 SMNVEV (reference sequence). The CDR3 consists of 15 residues. CDR3 DNA: TGTGCCAGCGGTGCCAGACAGATTTTGAACACTGAAGCTTTCTTT. Translation gives CASGARQILNTEAFF.

The CDR3 sequence: CASSVTPFTPNEKLFF. The CDR3 nucleotides read TGTGCCAGCAGCGTAACTCCTTTTACCCCTAATGAAAAACTGTTTTTT. The V and J genes are TRBV9 and TRBJ1-4; D remains ambiguous. V lost 1 base and J lost 3, with 13 bases in between. CDR3 length: 16 amino acids. Per the germline V gene, CDR1 is SGDLS and CDR2 is YYNGEE.

This clone was seen only a few times. The V gene is TRBV6-1, the J gene TRBJ1-5, with 7 nucleotides matching TRBD1. CDR1 is MNHNS, CDR2 SASEGT, per germline. Losses at the gene ends were 2 bases for V and 1 base for J; bases not matched to a gene: 8. There are 17 residues in the CDR3. For the CDR3, the DNA is TGTGCCAGCAGTGAAACCCTTGGCAGGGGGAGCAATCAGCCCCAGCATTTT. Translated, it gives CASSETLGRGSNQPQHF.

This clone was seen a few times. The V and J genes are TRBV2 and TRBJ2-4; TRBD1 matches 8 bases. Germline V gives CDR1 SNHLY, CDR2 FYNNEI. This CDR3 has 13 amino acids. V shed 6 bases and J 4 bases; nucleotides not matched to a gene: 2. The CDR3 sequence: CASRDREKNIQYF. The DNA for the CDR3 is TGTGCCAGCAGGGACAGGGAGAAAAACATTCAGTACTTC.

As regards this clone: At one of its ends the junction is not consistent with the germline gene, which may arise from a read error. This CDR3 reads CASSPTSSSDNEQFF. The DNA for the CDR3 is TGTGCCAGCTCACCTACTAGCAGCTCCGACAATGAGCAGTTCTTC. This sequence joins TRBV18 and TRBJ2-1; perhaps TRBD2 as D (6 bases). CDR3 length: 15 residues. Germline CDR1 reads KGHSH; CDR2 reads LQKENI.

The V and J genes are TRBV27 and TRBJ1-2, with D perhaps matching TRBD1 (5 bases). Trimming took off 1 base at V and 4 bases at J, with 16 bases between the two ends. CDR1 MNHEY and CDR2 SMNVEV come from the germline V gene (reference sequence). There are 16 residues in the CDR3. As DNA, the CDR3 is TGTGCCAGCAGTTTATTCGGCGGGACGAACCTCTATGGCTACACCTTC. It is translated as CASSLFGGTNLYGYTF.

This chain links TRBV10-2 with TRBJ1-6; 8 bases match TRBD1. With 6 bases clipped from V and 6 bases from J, the junction kept 4 bases outside the gene matches. The CDR3 is 14 residues long. Germline CDR1 WSHSY, CDR2 SAAADI. CDR3 DNA sequence: TGCGCCAGCAGGGCAGGACAGGGTAATTCACCCCTCCACTTT. Its protein is CASRAGQGNSPLHF.

This clone has a handful of counts. Different DNA sequences within this sample yield the same CDR3. The gene calls are TRBV6-5 and TRBJ1-1; 9 bases fit TRBD1. This CDR3 spans 15 amino acids. Germline V gene lookup returns CDR1 MNHEY and CDR2 SVGAGI. The junction had 4 bases not matched to a gene; V was cut back by 0 bases and J by 5 bases. This CDR3 reads CASSYSYRGRTEAFF. For the CDR3, the DNA is TGTGCCAGCAGTTACTCCTACAGGGGGCGGACTGAAGCTTTCTTT.

This clone appeared a few times. CDR3 in amino acids: CASSVDFIGELFF. CDR3 DNA: TGTGCCAGCAGCGTAGATTTTATCGGGGAGCTGTTTTTT. V gene TRBV9 combines with J gene TRBJ2-2; D not resolved. V was shortened by 0 bases and J by 7 bases, with 7 bases between the two germline ends. The CDR3 loop spans 13 amino acids. In germline, CDR1 is SGDLS, CDR2 YYNGEE.

The chain joins TRBV5-7 to TRBJ1-2; TRBD1 matches at 7 bases. TRBV5-7 is noted as an ORF with a role that remains uncertain. The CDR3 contains 14 residues. The V and J ends lost 5 bases and 2 bases, in that order; junction bases with no gene match: 6. The CDR3: CASRLRGKNYGYTF. CDR3 coding DNA: TGTGCCAGCAGACTCAGGGGGAAAAACTATGGCTACACCTTC.

The V call is TRBV7-2, the J call TRBJ1-5; weak D call: TRBD1 (5 bases). Germline V CDR1 and CDR2: SGHTA, FQGNSA. The CDR3 loop spans 15 amino acids. V was shortened by 5 bases and J by 7 bases, with 18 bases between the two germline ends. The CDR3 DNA sequence: TGTGCCAGCAGCCTAGACCTATACGGGGGGCAGCCCCAGCATTTT. Amino acid sequence: CASSLDLYGGQPQHF.

The V gene is TRBV4-1, the J gene TRBJ2-1, with D perhaps matching TRBD2 (6 bases). From germline, CDR1 is MGHRA and CDR2 YSYEKL. V shed 5 bases and J shed 4 bases, with 15 bases lying between them. This CDR3 has 15 residues. CDR3 residues: CASSVGGTPYNEQFF. The CDR3 coding sequence is TGCGCCAGCAGCGTAGGAGGGACTCCTTACAATGAGCAGTTCTTC.

The rearrangement links TRBV18 to TRBJ1-1, with D perhaps TRBD1 (6 bases). There are 16 residues in the CDR3. Trimming cost V 6 bases and J 5 bases, with 22 bases left between them. CDR1 and CDR2 from the germline V gene are KGHSH and LQKENI. The CDR3 loop is CASSSAKGTPRTEAFF. In DNA, the CDR3 is TGTGCCAGCTCGTCAGCAAAAGGGACACCTCGAACTGAAGCTTTCTTT.

This clone has a handful of counts. This chain joins TRBV6-5 and TRBJ1-1; D not resolved. The V end was cut by 2 bases, the J end by 1 base, with 5 bases between. CDR1 and CDR2 from the germline V gene are MNHEY and SVGAGI. This CDR3 is 13 amino acids long. The DNA of the CDR3 is TGTGCCAGCAGTTACCCAGGGAACACTGAAGCTTTCTTT. Translating it yields CASSYPGNTEAFF.

This clone was seen more than once but under ten times. The chain uses TRBV5-1 and TRBJ2-1, with a tentative D call TRBD2 (6 bases). The CDR3 length is 16 residues. Germline CDR1 reads SGHRS; CDR2 reads YFSETQ. Trimming cost V 4 bases and J 9 bases, with 23 bases left between them. The CDR3 DNA reads TGCGCCAGCAGCGCGATACCGGACTCGCTGGGGGGTGAGCAGTTCTTC. Its translation: CASSAIPDSLGGEQFF.

This clone has more than one count but fewer than ten. Other DNA sequences of this sample code for an identical CDR3. The chain combines TRBV29-1 with TRBJ2-1, with 8 bases matching TRBD1. V gave up 6 bases and J gave up 4 bases; unmatched junction bases: 5. Germline V gene data show CDR1 as SQVTM and CDR2 as ANQGSEA. The CDR3 totals 13 residues. The CDR3 reads CSVAGQGYNEQFF. CDR3 sequence (DNA): TGCAGCGTCGCCGGACAGGGTTACAATGAGCAGTTCTTC.

This clone has more than one count but fewer than ten. The chain carries TRBV15 and TRBJ1-2; 8 bases agree with TRBD1. CDR3 length: 13 amino acids. Germline V gene sequence: CDR1 LNHNV, CDR2 YYDKDF (reference sequence). V dropped 5 bases and J dropped 7; count of bases not matched to a gene: 6. CDR3 DNA: TGTGCCACCAGCCTACAGGGGGGAAGTGGCTACACCTTC. Protein: CATSLQGGSGYTF.

The genes are TRBV6-1 and TRBJ1-5; D call uncertain. The germline V gene encodes CDR1 MNHNS and CDR2 SASEGT. Trimming removed 3 bases from V and 4 bases from J, with 10 bases in between. The CDR3 has 14 amino acids. The CDR3 DNA sequence: TGTGCCAGCAGTGAGTTACTGCTGAATCAGCCCCAGCATTTT. This gives the protein CASSELLLNQPQHF.